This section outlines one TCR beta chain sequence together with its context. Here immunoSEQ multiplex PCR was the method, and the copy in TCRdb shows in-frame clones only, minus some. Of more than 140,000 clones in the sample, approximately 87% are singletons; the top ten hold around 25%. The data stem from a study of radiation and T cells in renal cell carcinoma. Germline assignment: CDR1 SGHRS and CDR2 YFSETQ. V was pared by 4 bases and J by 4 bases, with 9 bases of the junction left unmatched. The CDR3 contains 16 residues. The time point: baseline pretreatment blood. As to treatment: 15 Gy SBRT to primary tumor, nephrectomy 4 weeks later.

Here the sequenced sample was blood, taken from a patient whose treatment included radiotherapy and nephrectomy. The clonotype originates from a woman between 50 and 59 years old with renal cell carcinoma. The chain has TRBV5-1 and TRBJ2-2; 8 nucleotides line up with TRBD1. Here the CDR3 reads CASSRSGTGVTGELFF. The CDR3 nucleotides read TGCGCCAGCAGCAGATCCGGGACAGGCGTCACCGGGGAGCTGTTTTTT.